The source of this TCR beta chain is a study of blood T cell repertoires in COVID-19. The junction had 17 bases not matched to a gene; V was cut back by 3 bases and J by 0 bases. The germline V gene has CDR1 LGHNA and CDR2 YSLEER. The CDR3 loop spans 20 amino acids. Authors' data handling: Estimated nucleated cell counts came from reference gene primer amplification. Profiled with immunoSEQ multiplex PCR; TCRdb holds only in-frame clones, not every one. From that table come the V and J calls and clone size; the DNA was used to work out D and trimming. The sample lists roughly 340,000 clones; around nine tenths were seen once.

This rearrangement joins TRBV4-3 to TRBJ1-3; 7 bases align to TRBD1. Sequenced sample: peripheral blood. This TCR was sampled from a woman between 18 and 29 years old who had recovered from COVID-19. The chain's CDR3 is CASSQYNPAGGTVSGNTIYF. The CDR3 DNA follows: TGCGCCAGCAGCCAGTATAACCCAGCAGGGGGGACGGTCTCTGGAAACACCATATATTTT.